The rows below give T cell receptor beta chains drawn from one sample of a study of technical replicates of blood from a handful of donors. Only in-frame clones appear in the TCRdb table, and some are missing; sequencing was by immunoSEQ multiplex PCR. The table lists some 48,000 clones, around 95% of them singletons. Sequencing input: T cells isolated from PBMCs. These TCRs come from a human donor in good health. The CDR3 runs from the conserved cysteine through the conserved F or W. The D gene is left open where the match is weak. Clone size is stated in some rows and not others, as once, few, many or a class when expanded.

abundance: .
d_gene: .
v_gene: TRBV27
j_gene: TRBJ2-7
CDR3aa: CASSDMGLRGAYEQYF
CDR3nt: TGTGCCAGCAGTGATATGGGACTCCGAGGGGCCTACGAGCAGTACTTC

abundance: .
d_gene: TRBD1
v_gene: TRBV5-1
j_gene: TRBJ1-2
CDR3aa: CASSLEGQAYGYTF
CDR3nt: TGCGCCAGCAGCTTGGAGGGACAGGCCTATGGCTACACCTTC

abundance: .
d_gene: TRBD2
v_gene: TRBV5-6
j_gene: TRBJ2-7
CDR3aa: CASSLAREVVYEQYF
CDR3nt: TGTGCCAGCAGCTTGGCCCGGGAGGTCGTCTACGAGCAGTACTTC

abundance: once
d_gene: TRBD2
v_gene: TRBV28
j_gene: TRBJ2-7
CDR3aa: CASSLGTSGSLYYEQYF
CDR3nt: TGTGCCAGCAGTTTGGGGACTAGCGGAAGCCTATACTACGAGCAGTACTTC

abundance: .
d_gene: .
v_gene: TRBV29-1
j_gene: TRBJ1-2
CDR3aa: CSVEWDTYGYTF
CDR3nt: TGCAGCGTTGAGTGGGACACCTATGGCTACACCTTC

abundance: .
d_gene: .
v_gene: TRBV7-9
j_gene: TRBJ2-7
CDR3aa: CASSWQGSEQYF
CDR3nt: TGTGCCAGCAGCTGGCAGGGTTCCGAGCAGTACTTC

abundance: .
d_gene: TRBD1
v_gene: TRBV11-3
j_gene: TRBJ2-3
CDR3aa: CASQSRDSSTDTQYF
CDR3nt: TGTGCCAGCCAGAGCCGGGACAGTAGCACAGATACGCAGTATTTT

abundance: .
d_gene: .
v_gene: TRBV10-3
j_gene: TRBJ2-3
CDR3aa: CAIRDRSTDTQYF
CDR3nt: TGTGCCATCAGAGACAGGAGCACAGATACGCAGTATTTT

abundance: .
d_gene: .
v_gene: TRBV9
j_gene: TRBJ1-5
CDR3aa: CASSVEVQGQPQHF
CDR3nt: TGTGCCAGCAGCGTAGAGGTCCAGGGTCAGCCCCAGCATTTT

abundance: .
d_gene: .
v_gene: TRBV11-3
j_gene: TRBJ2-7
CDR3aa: CASSYYIYEQYF
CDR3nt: TGTGCCAGCAGCTACTACATCTACGAGCAGTACTTC

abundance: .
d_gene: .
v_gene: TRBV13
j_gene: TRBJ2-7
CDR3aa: CASSLGTAYEQYF
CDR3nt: TGTGCCAGCAGCTTAGGGACAGCCTACGAGCAGTACTTC

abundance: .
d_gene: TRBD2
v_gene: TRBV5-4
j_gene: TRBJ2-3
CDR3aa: CASNKIAGLRADTQYF
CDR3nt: TGTGCCAGCAATAAGATCGCGGGACTAAGGGCAGATACGCAGTATTTT

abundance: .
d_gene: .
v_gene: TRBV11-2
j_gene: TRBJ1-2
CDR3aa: CASSAAYGYTF
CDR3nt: TGTGCCAGCAGCGCCGCCTACGGCTACACCTTC

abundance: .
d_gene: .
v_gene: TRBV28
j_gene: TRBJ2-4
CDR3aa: CASSSPFLATGNIQYF
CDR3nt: TGTGCCAGCAGTTCCCCCTTTCTAGCGACCGGAAACATTCAGTACTTC

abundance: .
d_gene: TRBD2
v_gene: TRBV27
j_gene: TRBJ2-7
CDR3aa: CASSFTLAGVSEQYF
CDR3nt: TGTGCCAGCAGTTTTACACTAGCGGGAGTATCCGAGCAGTACTTC

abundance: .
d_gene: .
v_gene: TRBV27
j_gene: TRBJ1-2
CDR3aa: CASRDRNYGYTF
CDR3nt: TGTGCCAGCAGAGACAGGAACTATGGCTACACCTTC

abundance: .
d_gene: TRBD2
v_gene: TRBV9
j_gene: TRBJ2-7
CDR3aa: CASSVGVKGLADYEQYF
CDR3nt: TGTGCCAGCAGCGTAGGAGTCAAAGGACTAGCGGACTACGAGCAGTACTTC

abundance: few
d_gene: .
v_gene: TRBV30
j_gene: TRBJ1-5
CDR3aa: CAWSVLGGGNQPQHF
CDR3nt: TGTGCCTGGAGTGTACTTGGCGGGGGCAATCAGCCCCAGCATTTT

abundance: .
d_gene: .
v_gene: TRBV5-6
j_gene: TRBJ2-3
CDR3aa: CASSLVSVGTDTQYF
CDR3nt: TGTGCCAGCAGCTTGGTTTCTGTCGGGACAGATACGCAGTATTTT

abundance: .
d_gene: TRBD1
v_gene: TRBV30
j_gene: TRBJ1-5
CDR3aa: CAWSGTGSRNQPQHF
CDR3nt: TGTGCCTGGAGCGGGACAGGGAGCAGAAATCAGCCCCAGCATTTT

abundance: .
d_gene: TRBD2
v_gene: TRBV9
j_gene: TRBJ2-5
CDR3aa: CASSDPRLAGGETQYF
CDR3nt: TGTGCCAGCAGCGACCCTCGACTAGCGGGAGGAGAGACCCAGTACTTC

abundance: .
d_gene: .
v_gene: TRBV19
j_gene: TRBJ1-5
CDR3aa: CASSTPPGGMWQPQHF
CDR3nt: TGTGCCAGTAGTACCCCCCCCGGGGGAATGTGGCAGCCCCAGCATTTT

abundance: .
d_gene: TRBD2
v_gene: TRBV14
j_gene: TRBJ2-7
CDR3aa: CASSQDLTSEYSTEQYF
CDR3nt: TGTGCCAGCAGCCAAGATCTCACTAGCGAATACTCTACCGAGCAGTACTTC

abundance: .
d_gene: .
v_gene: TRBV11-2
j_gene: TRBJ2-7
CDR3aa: CASRTPGGEQYF
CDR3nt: TGTGCCAGCCGGACTCCCGGGGGCGAGCAGTACTTC